Described below is a single T cell receptor (beta chain) sequence and its context. This clonotype was counted between two and nine times. Its antigen remains undetermined. The sample holds no much larger clone one base away, and base qualities are not on file. Library preparation was by RT-PCR. Reads for this sample came from an Illumina HiSeq 2500. In-frame beta chains were kept once TCRdb had trimmed the public reads at Q25 with fastp and called clones with MiXCR. A single entry per CDR3 protein holds the most common genes and DNA from its merged rows. The sample records about 190,000 distinct CDR3 sequences, around 14% of which are singletons. The top ten hold approximately 25% of the sample. The junction carries 14 bases between V and J, which are trimmed by 4 bases and 3 bases respectively. Reading from cysteine to phenylalanine, the CDR3 counts 14 amino acids. Only the CDR3 DNA stays, 42 bases, in frame from base 1. Taken from the germline V gene, the CDR1 and CDR2 loops are SGHRS and YFSETQ.

The data were obtained in a study of response to subunit inactivated influenza vaccine (dated by TCRdb to 2016 to 2019). Background on the whole study: Deep quantitative profiling of the T cell receptor repertoire was used in the study to follow responses to a trivalent subunit inactivated influenza vaccine. The investigation overall reported the following: According to the authors, only a limited number of new T cells may be recruited by each seasonal influenza vaccination.

The rearranged chain carries TRBV5-1 and TRBJ2-7, and possibly TRBD2, on 6 matching bases. The clonotype was recovered from a man aged 50 to 59 who received an inactivated influenza vaccine. Donor details come from another sample of the same person, matched by shared clones. Material: CD8+ T cells sorted from PBMCs, obtained more than 4 days after vaccination. The nucleotide sequence is given as TGCGCCAGCAGCCCCGTTAGCGGTAACTACGAGCAGTACTTC. Its amino acids are CASSPVSGNYEQYF.